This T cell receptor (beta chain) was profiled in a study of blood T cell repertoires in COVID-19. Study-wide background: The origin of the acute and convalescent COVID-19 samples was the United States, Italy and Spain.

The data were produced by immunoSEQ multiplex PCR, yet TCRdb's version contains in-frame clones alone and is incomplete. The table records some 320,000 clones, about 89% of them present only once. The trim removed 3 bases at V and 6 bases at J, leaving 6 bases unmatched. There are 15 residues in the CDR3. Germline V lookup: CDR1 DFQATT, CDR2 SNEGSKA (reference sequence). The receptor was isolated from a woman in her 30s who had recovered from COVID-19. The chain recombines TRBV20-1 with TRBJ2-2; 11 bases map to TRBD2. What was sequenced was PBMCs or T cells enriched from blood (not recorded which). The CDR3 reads CSASISGGAAGELFF. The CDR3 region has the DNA TGCAGTGCTAGTATTAGCGGGGGGGCCGCCGGGGAGCTGTTTTTT.